This T cell receptor beta chain was found in a study of blood T cells in healthy people across ages. This clonotype occurred a few times. V was clipped by 4 bases and J by 4 bases, with 14 bases between them. The CDR3 has 14 residues. Drawing of peripheral blood yielded ten milliliters from each donor. Using a J-beta primer mix together with a sample-barcoded 5' primer, a second PCR was run for roughly 6 to 11 cycles. Each CDR3 protein is one row after TCRdb ran MiXCR on the 5' RACE reads. The sample shows approximately 1.5 million distinct CDR3 sequences, about 32% of them seen only once. The sequenced sample was blood. The chain joins TRBV12-3 or TRBV12-4 to TRBJ2-7; tentatively, D is TRBD2 (5 bases). The source of this sequence is a woman in her 30s in good health. The CDR3: CASSSSTAEYEQYF. CDR3 nucleotides: TGTGCCAGCAGTTCAAGCACAGCGGAATACGAGCAGTACTTC.